A single sample is the source of the 28 T cell receptor beta chains below, sequenced in a study of T cells in narcolepsy. Data came from immunoSEQ multiplex PCR; TCRdb stores just in-frame clones and leaves some out. This table has about 19,000 clones, about four fifths appearing once. The source material was memory (CD45RA-) CD4+ T cells from blood. These receptors were taken from a human donor in good health.

In this sample, this clone turned up once. The rearrangement joins TRBV5-6 to TRBJ2-7; 8 nucleotides match TRBD2. Trimming at V came to 0 bases and at J to 3 bases, leaving 5 bases not matched to a gene. CDR1 and CDR2 (germline): SGHDT, YYEEEE. This CDR3 is 15 amino acids long. The CDR3 spells CASSLGSGRGYEQYF. The DNA for the CDR3 is TGTGCCAGCAGCTTGGGGAGCGGGAGAGGCTACGAGCAGTACTTC.

With respect to this clone: A read error may produce the germline difference seen at one junction end. Other DNA sequences in this sample translate to the same CDR3. The CDR3 bases are TGTGCCAGCAGTTTAGGAGAGACCCAGTACTTC. Translated: CASSLGETQYF. The genes are TRBV11-2 and TRBJ2-5, with D uncertain. This CDR3 has 11 amino acids. Germline V gene sequence: CDR1 SGHAT, CDR2 FQNNGV.

V and J are TRBV28 and TRBJ1-1; D may be TRBD1 (5 bases). Trimming pared 2 bases from V and 5 bases from J, leaving 12 bases between. This CDR3 contains 14 residues. Germline V gene data show CDR1 as MDHEN and CDR2 as SYDVKM. The CDR3: CASSLPGRRTEAFF. CDR3 DNA: TGTGCCAGCAGTTTACCAGGGCGGAGGACTGAAGCTTTCTTT.

The chain employs TRBV30 and TRBJ2-2, with 7 bases identical to TRBD2. Germline V gives CDR1 GTSNPN, CDR2 SVGIG (reference sequence). V lost 5 bases, J lost 1 base, and 1 base stayed unmatched. This CDR3 spans 13 amino acids. CDR3 DNA: TGTGCCTGGGGCGGGAGGAACACCGGGGAGCTGTTTTTT. Its translation is CAWGGRNTGELFF.

The J gene is TRBJ2-2, the V gene TRBV5-1; 16 bases match TRBD2. The trim removed 3 bases at V and 7 bases at J, leaving 6 bases unmatched. Germline CDR1 and CDR2: SGHRS and YFSETQ. This CDR3 is 17 amino acids long. CDR3 loop: CASSSGLAGGPSGELFF. The CDR3 DNA reads as TGCGCCAGCAGCTCGGGACTAGCGGGAGGGCCTAGCGGGGAGCTGTTTTTT.

This clone was recorded once. The chain couples TRBV28 to TRBJ1-6; D call uncertain. The germline CDR1 and CDR2 sequences are MDHEN and SYDVKM. V was shortened by 5 bases and J by 10 bases, with 12 bases between the two germline ends. There are 13 residues in the CDR3. CDR3 amino acids: CASSPPLLSPLHF. In DNA, the CDR3 is TGTGCCAGCAGTCCGCCCCTTCTCTCACCCCTCCACTTT.

The V and J genes are TRBV29-1 and TRBJ2-1; TRBD1 is a possible D gene (5 bases). The germline V and J ends were trimmed by 7 bases and 8 bases, with 15 bases remaining between them. This CDR3 region has 12 residues. CDR1 and CDR2 from the germline V gene are SQVTM and ANQGSEA. The CDR3 is CSAERGGDEQFF. DNA for the CDR3: TGCAGCGCCGAAAGGGGTGGCGATGAGCAGTTCTTC.

The chain joins TRBV7-3 to TRBJ2-1, with 10 bases fitting TRBD2. The CDR3 is 17 amino acids. Losses at the gene ends were 5 bases for V and 0 bases for J; bases not matched to a gene: 7. Germline CDR1 and CDR2: SGHTA and FQGTGA. The chain's CDR3 is CASSPTSGITSYNEQFF. Here the CDR3 DNA reads TGTGCCAGCAGCCCCACTAGCGGGATTACCTCCTACAATGAGCAGTTCTTC.

The V call is TRBV2, the J call TRBJ1-2, with TRBD1 identical over 8 bases. From germline, CDR1 is SNHLY and CDR2 FYNNEI. V was clipped by 4 bases and J by 8 bases; unmatched bases: 15. The CDR3 spans 16 residues. Here the CDR3 reads CASSARTGLDFGGYTF. CDR3 DNA: TGTGCCAGCAGTGCCAGGACAGGGCTGGACTTTGGGGGCTACACCTTC.

The V and J genes are TRBV7-9 and TRBJ1-1; D is undetermined. Between the trimmed V and J ends, which lost 5 bases and 7 bases, there was a span of 11 bases. Germline V gene data show CDR1 as SEHNR and CDR2 as FQNEAQ (reference sequence). The CDR3 extends over 12 amino acids. CDR3 residues: CASSPKEYEAFF. CDR3 bases: TGTGCCAGCAGCCCGAAGGAATATGAAGCTTTCTTT.

The chain combines TRBV25-1 with TRBJ2-1, with TRBD2 as a possible D gene (5 bases). The V end lost 2 bases, the J end lost 9 bases, and 14 bases lay between the germline ends. The germline CDR1 and CDR2 sequences are MGHDK and SYGVNS. The CDR3 length is 14 residues. CDR3 coding DNA: TGTGCCAGCAGTGAAGCAATATCGGGGATTGAGCAGTTCTTC. It translates to CASSEAISGIEQFF.

This sequence joins TRBV19 and TRBJ2-7; a weak D match, TRBD1 (6 bases). The CDR3 has 14 residues. CDR1 is LNHDA and CDR2 is SQIVND in the germline V gene (reference sequence). Trimming took 2 bases from V and 0 from J, leaving 8 bases between them. For the CDR3, the DNA is TGTGCCAGTAGTATAACAGGGAGCTCCTACGAGCAGTACTTC. As protein: CASSITGSSYEQYF. Variable domain in full (rest from reference TRBV19 and TRBJ2-7): DGGITQSPKYLFRKEGQNVTLSCEQNLNHDAMYWYRQDPGQGLRLIYYSQIVNDFQKGDIAEGYSVSREKKESFPLTVTSAQKNPTAFYLCASSITGSSYEQYFGPGTRLTVT.

This clone was seen a handful of times. The chain combines TRBV5-1 with TRBJ2-1, with a weak D call TRBD2 (6 bases). V lost 4 bases, J lost 3 bases, and 8 bases lay in between. The CDR3 contains 13 residues. Germline CDR1 reads SGHRS; CDR2 reads YFSETQ. The chain's CDR3 is CASSRDFYNEQFF. CDR3 in DNA: TGCGCCAGCAGCCGGGACTTCTACAATGAGCAGTTCTTC. Together with reference TRBV5-1 and TRBJ2-1, the CDR3 gives the full variable domain: KAGVTQTPRYLIKTRGQQVTLSCSPISGHRSVSWYQQTPGQGLQFLFEYFSETQRNKGNFPGRFSGRQFSNSRSEMNVSTLELGDSALYLCASSRDFYNEQFFGPGTRLTVL.

The chain joins TRBV4-1 to TRBJ1-5; 8 bases agree with TRBD1. The CDR3 has 14 residues. Germline-derived CDR1 and CDR2 are MGHRA and YSYEKL. Trimming at V came to 0 bases and at J to 5 bases, leaving 0 bases not matched to a gene. The CDR3 reads CASSQETGDQPQHF. The CDR3 DNA reads TGCGCCAGCAGCCAAGAGACAGGGGATCAGCCCCAGCATTTT.

This chain connects TRBV7-3 to TRBJ2-1; tentative D call: TRBD2 (6 bases). V was pared by 3 bases and J by 0 bases, with 18 bases between. CDR3 size: 18 residues. The germline V gene encodes CDR1 SGHTA and CDR2 FQGTGA. Here the CDR3 reads CASSFFSGTPGSYNEQFF. As DNA, the CDR3 is TGTGCCAGCAGCTTTTTTAGCGGAACCCCGGGCTCCTACAATGAGCAGTTCTTC.

The chain recombines TRBV5-8 with TRBJ2-5; 12 nucleotides line up with TRBD2. Per the germline V gene, CDR1 is SGHTS and CDR2 is YDEGEE. V lost 3 bases and J lost 5; bases outside the gene matches: 5. CDR3 length equals 15 residues. CDR3 sequence reads: CASSSGLAGSETQYF. DNA of the CDR3: TGTGCCAGCAGCTCTGGACTAGCGGGATCGGAGACCCAGTACTTC.

The rearrangement uses TRBV7-2 and TRBJ1-2; TRBD1 matches at 7 bases. V lost 5 bases to trimming and J lost 13 bases; unmatched junction nucleotides: 10. CDR3 length: 12 residues. Germline loops: CDR1 SGHTA, CDR2 FQGNSA. This CDR3 is CASSLEDRKSTF. CDR3 bases: TGTGCCAGCAGCCTGGAGGACAGGAAAAGCACCTTC.

This clone was observed once. V and J are TRBV5-4 and TRBJ1-6; the match to TRBD1 covers 7 bases. With V trimmed by 4 bases and J by 6 bases, 7 bases remained unmatched. Germline CDR1 and CDR2: SGHNT and YYREEE (reference sequence). The CDR3 loop spans 15 amino acids. The CDR3 sequence: CASSPAGQSNSPLHF. DNA of the CDR3: TGTGCCAGCAGCCCAGCGGGACAGAGTAATTCACCCCTCCACTTT.

CDR3 protein: CSVGQGEQFF. The CDR3 DNA follows: TGCAGCGTCGGCCAGGGGGAGCAGTTCTTC. J is TRBJ2-1 and V is TRBV29-1, with D perhaps TRBD1 (6 bases). The CDR3 is made up of 10 amino acids. V was pared by 6 bases and J by 10 bases, with 10 bases between. Per germline, CDR1 SQVTM and CDR2 ANQGSEA.

V and J are TRBV7-8 and TRBJ2-7; D ambiguous. Germline V gene data show CDR1 as SGHVS and CDR2 as FQNEAQ. The CDR3 is made up of 15 amino acids. Trimming pared 2 bases from V and 0 bases from J, leaving 11 bases between. CDR3 coding DNA: TGTGCCAGCAGCTTACGAGAGGAGACCTCCTACGAGCAGTACTTC. It specifies CASSLREETSYEQYF.

The CDR3: CASSLTWDKNIQYF. The CDR3 DNA reads as TGTGCCAGCAGCCTGACATGGGACAAAAACATTCAGTACTTC. This chain uses TRBV6-5 with TRBJ2-4; D is unclear. V lost 6 bases and J 3 bases, leaving 12 bases between the germline ends. The CDR3 has 14 residues. CDR1 is MNHEY and CDR2 is SVGAGI in the germline V gene.

The V call is TRBV5-1, the J call TRBJ1-2; the D gene is possibly TRBD1 (5 bases). CDR3 length: 14 residues. Germline CDR1 reads SGHRS; CDR2 reads YFSETQ. V gave up 5 bases and J gave up 0 bases, with 11 bases separating them. CDR3 protein: CASSNGGTNYGYTF. Written as DNA, the CDR3 is TGCGCCAGCAGTAACGGGGGAACTAACTATGGCTACACCTTC.

The rearrangement links TRBV7-8 to TRBJ1-2, with TRBD1 identical over 7 bases. The CDR3 loop spans 14 amino acids. Germline V gives CDR1 SGHVS, CDR2 FQNEAQ. The junction had 6 bases not matched to a gene; V was cut back by 0 bases and J by 8 bases. CDR3 sequence (DNA): TGTGCCAGCAGCTTAGCGCAAGGGGGCGACGGCTACACCTTC. This sequence encodes CASSLAQGGDGYTF.

The chain joins TRBV6-5 to TRBJ2-7, with D possibly matching TRBD1 (5 bases). The V gene lost 4 bases and the J gene lost 0 bases, with 13 bases spanning the gap. The CDR3 has 15 amino acids. The germline gives CDR1 MNHEY, CDR2 SVGAGI. CDR3 DNA: TGTGCCAGCAGTTCCCAGGGTACGGGCTCCTACGAGCAGTACTTC. As protein: CASSSQGTGSYEQYF.

J is TRBJ1-1 and V is TRBV25-1, with D perhaps TRBD1 (5 bases). The V gene lost 1 base and the J gene lost 5 bases, with 11 bases spanning the gap. Germline-derived CDR1 and CDR2 are MGHDK and SYGVNS. The CDR3 contains 14 residues. CDR3 DNA sequence: TGTGCCAGCAGTGAATGGGCAGGGACGACTGAAGCTTTCTTT. It is translated as CASSEWAGTTEAFF.

The J gene is TRBJ2-1, the V gene TRBV7-9; maybe TRBD1 (5 bases). From germline, CDR1 is SEHNR and CDR2 FQNEAQ (reference sequence). V was pared by 2 bases and J by 9 bases, with 14 bases between. The CDR3 runs to 14 residues. The CDR3, as DNA: TGTGCCAGCAGCTTACAGGGCCTGGGTAGTGAGCAGTTCTTC. It specifies CASSLQGLGSEQFF.

V and J are TRBV28 and TRBJ2-1; D unresolved. V lost 5 bases to trimming and J lost 0 bases, with 11 bases between them. The CDR3 has 15 amino acids. The germline gives CDR1 MDHEN, CDR2 SYDVKM. CDR3 sequence (DNA): TGTGCCAGCAGTCCGTCCCCTCGCTCCTACAATGAGCAGTTCTTC. Its protein product is CASSPSPRSYNEQFF.

The chain is built from TRBV27 and TRBJ1-2, with D unclear. The germline gives CDR1 MNHEY, CDR2 SMNVEV (reference sequence). The CDR3 contains 13 residues. The V end lost 7 bases, the J end lost 5 bases, and 14 bases lay between the germline ends. CDR3 protein: CASNILTGYGYTF. In nucleotides, the CDR3 is TGTGCCAGCAACATTTTGACGGGATATGGCTACACCTTC.